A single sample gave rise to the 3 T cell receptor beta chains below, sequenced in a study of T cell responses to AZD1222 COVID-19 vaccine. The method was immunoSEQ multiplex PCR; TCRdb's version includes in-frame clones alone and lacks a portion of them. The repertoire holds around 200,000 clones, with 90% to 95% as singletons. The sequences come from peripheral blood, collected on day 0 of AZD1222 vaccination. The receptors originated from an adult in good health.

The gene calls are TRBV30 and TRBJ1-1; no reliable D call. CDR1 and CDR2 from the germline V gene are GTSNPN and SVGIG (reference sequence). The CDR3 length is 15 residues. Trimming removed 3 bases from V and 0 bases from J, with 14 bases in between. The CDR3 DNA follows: TGTGCCTGGAGAGCTCTTGGTATAATGAACACTGAAGCTTTCTTT. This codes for CAWRALGIMNTEAFF.

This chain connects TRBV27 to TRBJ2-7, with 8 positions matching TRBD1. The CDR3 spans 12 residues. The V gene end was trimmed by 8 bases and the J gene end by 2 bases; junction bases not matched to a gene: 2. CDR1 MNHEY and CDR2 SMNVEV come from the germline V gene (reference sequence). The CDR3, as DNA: TGTGCCAGCTCGGACAGGGCCTACGAGCAGTACTTC. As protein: CASSDRAYEQYF.

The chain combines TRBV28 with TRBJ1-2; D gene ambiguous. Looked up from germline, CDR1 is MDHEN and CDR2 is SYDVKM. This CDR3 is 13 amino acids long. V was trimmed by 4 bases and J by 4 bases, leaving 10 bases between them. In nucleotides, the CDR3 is TGTGCCAGCAGTTCGTCCCCCCTCTATGGCTACACCTTC. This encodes CASSSSPLYGYTF.